The following is a TCR beta chain sequence with its context. The data derive from a study of blood T cell repertoires in COVID-19. In the study overall: The samples span acute and convalescent COVID-19 from the United States, Italy and Spain. T cells, B-cell-depleted T cells, or PBMCs supplied cDNA or gDNA.

Per the original methods: Amplification with reference gene primers provided the estimates of nucleated cell counts. Clones were sequenced by immunoSEQ multiplex PCR, and TCRdb holds only the in-frame ones, with some missing. Clone size and V and J calls were adopted from that table, with D and trimming inferred from the DNA. Among roughly 360,000 clones listed, 81% were seen once. Germline V gene lookup returns CDR1 MNHNS and CDR2 SASEGT. V lost 2 bases to trimming and J lost 1 base; unmatched junction nucleotides: 10. This CDR3 comprises 18 residues. The sequence came from a human donor with acute or convalescent COVID-19. The donor label of this sample is uncertain. The chain has TRBV6-1 and TRBJ2-1; 8 bases match TRBD2. Sequenced: peripheral blood. The CDR3 DNA sequence: TGTGCCAGCAGTGAATCCCTGTTGATAGCGGGATCCTACAATGAGCAGTTCTTC. Amino acids: CASSESLLIAGSYNEQFF.